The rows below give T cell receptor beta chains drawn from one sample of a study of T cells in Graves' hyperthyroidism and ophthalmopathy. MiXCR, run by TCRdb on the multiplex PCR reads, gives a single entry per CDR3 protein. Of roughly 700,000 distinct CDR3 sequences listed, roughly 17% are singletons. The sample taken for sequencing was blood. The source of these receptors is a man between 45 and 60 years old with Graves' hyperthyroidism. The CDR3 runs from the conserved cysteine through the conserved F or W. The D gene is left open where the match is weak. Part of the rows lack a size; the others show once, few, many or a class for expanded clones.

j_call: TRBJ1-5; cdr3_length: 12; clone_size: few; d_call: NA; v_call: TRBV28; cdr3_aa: CASTGGDQPQHF; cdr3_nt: TGTGCCAGCACTGGAGGGGATCAGCCCCAGCATTTT
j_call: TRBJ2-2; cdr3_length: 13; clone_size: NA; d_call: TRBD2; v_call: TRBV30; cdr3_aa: CAWRAGGGGELFF; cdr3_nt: TGTGCCTGGCGGGCGGGGGGAGGCGGGGAGCTGTTTTTT
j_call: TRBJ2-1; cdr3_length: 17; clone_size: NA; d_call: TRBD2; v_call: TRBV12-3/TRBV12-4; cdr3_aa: CASSPKGTSGRRGEQFF; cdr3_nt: TGTGCCAGCAGCCCAAAAGGGACTAGCGGGAGAAGAGGTGAGCAGTTCTTC
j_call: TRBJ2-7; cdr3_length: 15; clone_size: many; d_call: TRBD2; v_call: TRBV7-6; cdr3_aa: CASSWGTSASYEQYF; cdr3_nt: TGTGCCAGCAGCTGGGGGACTAGCGCATCCTACGAGCAGTACTTC
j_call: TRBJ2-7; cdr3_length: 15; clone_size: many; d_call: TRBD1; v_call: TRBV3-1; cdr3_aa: CASSQPGTGYDEQYF; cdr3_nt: TGTGCCAGCAGCCAGCCCGGGACAGGGTACGACGAGCAGTACTTC
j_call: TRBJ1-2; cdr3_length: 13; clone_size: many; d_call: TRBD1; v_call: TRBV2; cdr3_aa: CASSDGTGEGYTF; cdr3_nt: TGTGCCAGCAGTGATGGGACAGGGGAGGGCTACACCTTC
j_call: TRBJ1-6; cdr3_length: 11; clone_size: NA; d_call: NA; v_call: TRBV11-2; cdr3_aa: CAGSSGSPLHF; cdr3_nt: TGTGCCGGCAGCTCCGGTTCACCCCTCCACTTT
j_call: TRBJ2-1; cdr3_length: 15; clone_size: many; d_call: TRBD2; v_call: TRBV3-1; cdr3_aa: CASSPRRGGRNEQFF; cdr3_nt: TGTGCCAGCAGCCCTCGGAGGGGAGGGCGGAATGAGCAGTTCTTC
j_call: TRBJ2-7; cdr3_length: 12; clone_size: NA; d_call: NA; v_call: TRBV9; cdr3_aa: CASSQTPLEQYF; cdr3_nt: TGTGCCAGCAGCCAGACTCCTCTCGAGCAGTACTTC
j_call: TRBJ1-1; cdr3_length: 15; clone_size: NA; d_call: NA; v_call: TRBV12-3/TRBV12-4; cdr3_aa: CASTTYRGARTEAFF; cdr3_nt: TGTGCCAGCACCACCTACAGAGGGGCGCGGACTGAAGCTTTCTTT
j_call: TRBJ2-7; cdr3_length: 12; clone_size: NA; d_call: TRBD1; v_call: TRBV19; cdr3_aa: CASMGQGAEQYF; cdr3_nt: TGTGCCAGTATGGGACAGGGGGCCGAGCAGTACTTC
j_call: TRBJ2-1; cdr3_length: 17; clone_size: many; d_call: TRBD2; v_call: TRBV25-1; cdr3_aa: CASSENSGRAVANEQFF; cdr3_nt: TGTGCCAGCAGTGAGAATAGCGGGAGGGCCGTAGCTAATGAGCAGTTCTTC
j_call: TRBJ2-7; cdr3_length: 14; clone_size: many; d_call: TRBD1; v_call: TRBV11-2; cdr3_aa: CASSLTGETYEQYF; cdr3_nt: TGTGCCAGCAGCTTAACAGGGGAGACCTACGAGCAGTACTTC
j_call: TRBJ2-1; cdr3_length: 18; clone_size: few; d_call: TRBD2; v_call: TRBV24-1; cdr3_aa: CATSDITGTSGKINEQFF; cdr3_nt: TGTGCCACCAGTGATATTACCGGGACTAGCGGGAAAATTAATGAGCAGTTCTTC
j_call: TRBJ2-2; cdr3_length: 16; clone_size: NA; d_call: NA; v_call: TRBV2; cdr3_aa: CASSLATGLSSGELFF; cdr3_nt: TGTGCCAGCAGCCTCGCCACGGGGCTGAGCTCCGGGGAGCTGTTTTTT
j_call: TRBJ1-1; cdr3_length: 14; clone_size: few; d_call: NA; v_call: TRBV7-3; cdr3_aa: CASSLLAGGTEAFF; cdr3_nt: TGTGCCAGCAGCTTACTAGCGGGAGGGACTGAAGCTTTCTTT
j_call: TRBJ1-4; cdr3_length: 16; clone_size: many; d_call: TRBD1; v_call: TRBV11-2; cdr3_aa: CASSSFRTGRRSMLFF; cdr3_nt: TGTGCCAGCAGTTCGTTTCGGACAGGGCGCCGTTCTATGCTGTTTTTT
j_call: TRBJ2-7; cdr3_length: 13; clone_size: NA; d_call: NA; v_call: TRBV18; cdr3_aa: CASSQEMAYEQYF; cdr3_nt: TGTGCCAGCTCACAAGAGATGGCCTACGAGCAGTACTTC
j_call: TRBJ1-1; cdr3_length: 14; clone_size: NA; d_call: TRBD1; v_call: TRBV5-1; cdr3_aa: CASSLQGGETEAFF; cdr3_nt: TGCGCCAGCAGCTTGCAAGGGGGCGAGACTGAAGCTTTCTTT
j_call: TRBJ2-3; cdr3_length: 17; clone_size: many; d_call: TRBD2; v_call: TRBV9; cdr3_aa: CASSVDWSGSPPDTQYF; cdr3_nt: TGTGCCAGCAGCGTAGACTGGAGCGGGAGTCCACCAGATACGCAGTATTTT
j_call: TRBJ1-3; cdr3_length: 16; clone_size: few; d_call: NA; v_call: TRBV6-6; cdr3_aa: CASSYEGVVAGNTIYF; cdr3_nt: TGTGCCAGCAGTTACGAAGGGGTCGTGGCTGGAAACACCATATATTTT
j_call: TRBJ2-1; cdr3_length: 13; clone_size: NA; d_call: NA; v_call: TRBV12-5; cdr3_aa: CASGSGHYNEQFF; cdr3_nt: TGTGCTAGTGGTTCGGGACATTACAATGAGCAGTTCTTC
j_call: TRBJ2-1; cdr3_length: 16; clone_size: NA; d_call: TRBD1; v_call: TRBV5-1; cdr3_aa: CASSLAGRGRGNEQFF; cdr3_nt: TGCGCCAGCAGCTTGGCTGGCAGGGGGCGGGGAAATGAGCAGTTCTTC
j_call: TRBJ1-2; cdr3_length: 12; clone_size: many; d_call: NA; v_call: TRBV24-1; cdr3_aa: CATKGTVDGYTF; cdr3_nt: TGTGCCACCAAGGGGACGGTCGATGGCTACACCTTC
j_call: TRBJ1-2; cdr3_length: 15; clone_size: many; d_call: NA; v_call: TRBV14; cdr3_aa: CASSQDLLSGGGYTF; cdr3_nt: TGTGCCAGCAGCCAAGATTTGCTTTCGGGGGGTGGCTACACCTTC
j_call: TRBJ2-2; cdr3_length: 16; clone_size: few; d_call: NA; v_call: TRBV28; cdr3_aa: CASSPEGGGYAGELFF; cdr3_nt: TGTGCCAGCAGTCCAGAGGGGGGGGGATATGCCGGGGAGCTGTTTTTT
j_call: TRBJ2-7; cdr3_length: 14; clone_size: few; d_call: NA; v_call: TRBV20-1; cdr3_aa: CSANKGAGPREQYF; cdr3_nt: TGCAGTGCAAATAAGGGTGCGGGTCCGCGCGAGCAGTACTTC
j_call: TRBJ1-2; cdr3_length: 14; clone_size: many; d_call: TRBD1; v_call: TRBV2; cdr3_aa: CASSEGTGLNGYTF; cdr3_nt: TGTGCCAGCAGTGAAGGGACAGGCTTGAATGGCTACACCTTC
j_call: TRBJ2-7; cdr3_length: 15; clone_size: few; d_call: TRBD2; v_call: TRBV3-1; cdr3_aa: CASIGGTSGTYEQYF; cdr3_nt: TGTGCCAGCATCGGGGGGACTAGCGGGACCTACGAGCAGTACTTC
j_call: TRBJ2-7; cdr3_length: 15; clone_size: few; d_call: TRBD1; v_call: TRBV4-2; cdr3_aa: CASSESIDRDYEQYF; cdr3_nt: TGTGCCAGCAGCGAATCCATCGACAGGGACTACGAGCAGTACTTC
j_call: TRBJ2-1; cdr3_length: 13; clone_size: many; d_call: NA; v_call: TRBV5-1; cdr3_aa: CATQADSYNEQFF; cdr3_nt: TGCGCCACCCAAGCGGACTCCTACAATGAGCAGTTCTTC
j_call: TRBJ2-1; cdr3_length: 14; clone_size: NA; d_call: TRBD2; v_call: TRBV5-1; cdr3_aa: CASNLAGVYNEQFF; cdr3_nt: TGCGCCAGCAACCTAGCGGGAGTATACAATGAGCAGTTCTTC
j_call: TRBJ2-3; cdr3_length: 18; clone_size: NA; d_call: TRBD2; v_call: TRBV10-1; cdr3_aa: CASSERRTSGGFTDTQYF; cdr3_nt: TGCGCCAGCAGTGAGAGAAGGACTAGCGGGGGCTTCACAGATACGCAGTATTTT
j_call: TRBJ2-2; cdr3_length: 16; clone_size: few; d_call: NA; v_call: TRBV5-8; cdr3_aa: CASSLSQQLNTGELFF; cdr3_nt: TGTGCCAGCAGCTTGTCGCAGCAACTTAACACCGGGGAGCTGTTTTTT